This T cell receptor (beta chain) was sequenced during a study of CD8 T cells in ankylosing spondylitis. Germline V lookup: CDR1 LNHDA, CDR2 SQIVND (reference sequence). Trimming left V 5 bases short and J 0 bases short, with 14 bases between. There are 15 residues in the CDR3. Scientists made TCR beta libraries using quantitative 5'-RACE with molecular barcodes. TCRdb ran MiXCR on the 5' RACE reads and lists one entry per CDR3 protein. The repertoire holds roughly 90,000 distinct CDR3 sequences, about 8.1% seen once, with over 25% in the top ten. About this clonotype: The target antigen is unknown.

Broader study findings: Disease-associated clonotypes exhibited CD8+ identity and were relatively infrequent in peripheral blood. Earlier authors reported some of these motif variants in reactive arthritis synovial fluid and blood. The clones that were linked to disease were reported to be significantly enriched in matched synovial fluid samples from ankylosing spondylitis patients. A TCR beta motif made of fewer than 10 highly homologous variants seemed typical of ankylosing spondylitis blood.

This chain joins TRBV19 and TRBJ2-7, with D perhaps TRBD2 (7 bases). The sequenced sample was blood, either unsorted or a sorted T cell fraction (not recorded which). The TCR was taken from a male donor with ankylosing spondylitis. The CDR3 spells CASSWAGDNSYEQYF. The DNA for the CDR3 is TGTGCCAGTAGTTGGGCGGGGGACAACTCCTACGAGCAGTACTTC.